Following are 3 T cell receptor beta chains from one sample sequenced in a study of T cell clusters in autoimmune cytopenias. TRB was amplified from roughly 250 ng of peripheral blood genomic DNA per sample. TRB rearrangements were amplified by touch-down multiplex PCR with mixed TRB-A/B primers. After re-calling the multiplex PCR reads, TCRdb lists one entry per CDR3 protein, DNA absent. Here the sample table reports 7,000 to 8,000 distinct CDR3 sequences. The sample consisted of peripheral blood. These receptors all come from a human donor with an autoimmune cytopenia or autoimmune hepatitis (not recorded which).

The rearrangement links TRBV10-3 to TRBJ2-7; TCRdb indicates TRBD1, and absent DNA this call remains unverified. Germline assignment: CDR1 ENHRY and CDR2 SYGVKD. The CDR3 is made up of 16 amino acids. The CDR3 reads CAISAFGGGEYYEQYF.

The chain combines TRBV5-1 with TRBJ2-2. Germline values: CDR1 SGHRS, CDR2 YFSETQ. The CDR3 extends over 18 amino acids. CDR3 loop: CASSLPKGRSLDTGELFF. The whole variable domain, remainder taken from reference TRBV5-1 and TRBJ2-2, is KAGVTQTPRYLIKTRGQQVTLSCSPISGHRSVSWYQQTPGQGLQFLFEYFSETQRNKGNFPGRFSGRQFSNSRSEMNVSTLELGDSALYLCASSLPKGRSLDTGELFFGEGSRLTVL.

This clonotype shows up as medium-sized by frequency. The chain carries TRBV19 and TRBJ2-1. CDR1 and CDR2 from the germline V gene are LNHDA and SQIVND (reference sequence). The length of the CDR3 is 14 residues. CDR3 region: CASNGGTTYNEQFF.